This entry is about one T cell receptor beta chain. This clonotype was detected ten times or more. Its antigen is still unknown. Per-nucleotide qualities are absent, and no much larger clonotype sits a single base away. Germline trimming: 5 bases from V, 1 base from J; junction bases outside gene matches: 10. CDR1 and CDR2, looked up from the germline V gene (reference sequence), are LNHNV and YYDKDF. The CDR3 numbers 16 residues from cysteine through phenylalanine. CDR3 DNA only is kept here, 48 bases in frame from base 1. Preparation of the library involved multiplex PCR. Sequenced on an Illumina HiSeq 4000. TCR beta libraries were built with iRepertoire HTBI primers and Arm-PCR amplification of CDR3 regions. Before sequencing, the PCR products underwent gel purification. For the original study's pipeline: Across samples, roughly 60 TRBV and roughly 15 TRBJ segments were identified and used for gene usage analysis of CDR3 amino acid clonotypes. Filtered high-quality paired reads were merged into contigs using COPE and FqMerger. BLAST was used to align contigs to the IMGT TRBV, TRBD and TRBJ reference genes, and CDR3 was defined following IMGT. Clonotypes above 0.1% frequency were classified as highly expanded clones. Shannon entropy served as the measure of repertoire diversity, while the Gini coefficient captured V-J evenness. Public clonotypes were defined as clonotypes shared by more than one individual. TCRdb reprocessed the public reads (quality trimming at Q25 with fastp, clone calling with MiXCR) and kept in-frame beta chains. Each CDR3 protein gets just one entry, which takes the most common genes and DNA from the rows behind it. These V and J calls are TCRdb output, not the study's own analysis. The sample has some 300,000 distinct CDR3 sequences on record, 22% of them singletons. The leading ten clones occupy approximately 53% of the sample.

This specimen's time point label, per the study, means: persistent/refractory GD, antithyroid drugs over 5 years with positive TRAb. For both TCR sequencing and RNA sequencing, RNA was extracted from PBMCs using TRIzol. Graves' disease was diagnosed according to American Thyroid Association guidelines. Patients for the study were recruited at an endocrinology department in Xi'an, China. From each patient, approximately 9.9 milliliters of peripheral blood was collected into an EDTA anticoagulant tube. Ficoll Paque Plus density gradient separation was used to isolate PBMCs, and no additional T cell sorting was done. RNA quality was checked with an Agilent 2100 Bioanalyzer and agarose gel, and concentration with a NanoDrop 2000. This sample is part of a study of regulatory T cells in long-lasting Graves disease (TCRdb year 2021). For the study in its entirety: Persistent Graves' disease meant more than 5 years of antithyroid drug treatment with TSH receptor autoantibodies that stayed positive. Persistent Graves' disease patients were compared with newly diagnosed Graves' disease patients by peripheral blood TCR sequencing and RNA sequencing. The study took place in China and was registered as a clinical trial. A total of around 35 samples were covered by TCR sequencing, comprising some 13 persistent and around 20 newly diagnosed Graves' disease patients. On average, persistent Graves' disease patients in the clinical cohort had been on antithyroid drugs for about 10.3 years.

Overall study outcomes, separate from this receptor: Persistent disease showed preferential use of TRBV28, TRBJ1-2 and TRBJ2-5, whereas newly diagnosed disease favored TRBV20-1 and TRBJ2-1. Only peripheral blood was studied, because thyroid tissue, the primary lesion, was inaccessible. Persistent patients shared more public clonotypes among themselves (around 3,000) than newly diagnosed patients did (about 1,000). Compared with newly diagnosed patients, patients with persistent Graves' disease had lower TCR Shannon entropy and fewer highly expanded clones, which suggests clonal expansion. Only the TCR beta chain was sequenced and analyzed. As a limitation, the authors acknowledged that the small sample size may reduce accuracy.

Recombination connected TRBV15 to TRBJ2-5; the junction holds 7 bases that match TRBD2. The clonotype comes from a female donor with Graves disease. Material: peripheral blood mononuclear cells (PBMCs), obtained when the disease was refractory, from a patient treated with antithyroid drugs. The encoded CDR3 is CATSRAVGGTQETQYF. The nucleotide sequence is TGTGCCACCAGCCGCGCGGTCGGGGGGACCCAAGAGACCCAGTACTTC.